In its sample, the clone carrying this T cell receptor (beta chain) was seen a few times. The sample belongs to a study of regulatory and conventional T cells in RAG deficiency. Method: immunoSEQ multiplex PCR; TCRdb's copy keeps in-frame clones and lacks some. The data show approximately 8,500 clones, with 65% to 85% seen just once and over 30% held by the top ten. Germline V CDR1 and CDR2: LNHDA, SQIVND (reference sequence). With 1 base removed from V and 1 base from J, the gap between germline ends came to 1 base. The CDR3 is 12 residues long. The same sample was also used in a study of regulatory T cells. This second study says: The PCR used 52 TRBV and 13 TRBJ primers.

This receptor was taken from a human donor in good health. The V call is TRBV19, the J call TRBJ1-1; no firm D call. Specimen: CD8+ T cells sorted from blood. The CDR3 here is CASSIGNTEAFF. DNA of the CDR3: TGTGCCAGTAGTATAGGGAACACTGAAGCTTTCTTT.